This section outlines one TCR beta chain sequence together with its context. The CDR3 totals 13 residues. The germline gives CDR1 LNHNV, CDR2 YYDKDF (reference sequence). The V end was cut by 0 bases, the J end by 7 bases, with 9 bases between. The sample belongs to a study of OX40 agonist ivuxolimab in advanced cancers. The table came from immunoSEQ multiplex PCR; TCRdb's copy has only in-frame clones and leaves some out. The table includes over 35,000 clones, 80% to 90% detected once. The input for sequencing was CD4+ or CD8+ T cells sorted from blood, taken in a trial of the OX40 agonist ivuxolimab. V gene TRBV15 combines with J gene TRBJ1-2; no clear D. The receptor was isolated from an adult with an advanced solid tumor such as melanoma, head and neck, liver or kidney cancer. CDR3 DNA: TGTGCCACCAGCAGAGAAGAGGCCGCTGGCTACACCTTC. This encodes CATSREEAAGYTF. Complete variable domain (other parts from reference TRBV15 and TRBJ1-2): DAMVIQNPRYQVTQFGKPVTLSCSQTLNHNVMYWYQQKSSQAPKLLFHYYDKDFNNEADTPDNFQSRRPNTSFCFLDIRSPGLGDTAMYLCATSREEAAGYTFGSGTRLTVV.